The text below deals with one T cell receptor beta chain. The data belong to a study of CD8 T cells in Susac syndrome. The CDR3 has 14 residues. CDR1 SGHTA and CDR2 FQGNSA come from the germline V gene. Deletions cut 5 bases from V and 5 bases from J, with 12 bases between. The RNA input was 0.5 to 1 ug, and it was reverse transcribed with random hexamers. Multiplex immunoSEQ PCR targeted 54 Vbeta and 13 Jbeta TCR beta segments. From the immunoSEQ multiplex PCR reads, TCRdb called clonotypes with MiXCR, one entry per CDR3 protein. The repertoire holds tens of thousands of distinct CDR3 sequences, with roughly 95% as singletons. The T cells that were sequenced for TCR beta were CD8+ and CD4+ cells from blood. FACS enriched CD8+ TEMRA cells, while bulk CD8+ and CD4+ were negatively isolated.

The genes are TRBV7-2 and TRBJ1-4; unclear D gene. The source material was CD4+ T cells from PBMCs. The receptor comes from a human donor with multiple sclerosis. DNA for the CDR3: TGTGCCAGCAGCGCAAGCAGTACCAATGAAAAACTGTTTTTT. Its protein is CASSASSTNEKLFF.